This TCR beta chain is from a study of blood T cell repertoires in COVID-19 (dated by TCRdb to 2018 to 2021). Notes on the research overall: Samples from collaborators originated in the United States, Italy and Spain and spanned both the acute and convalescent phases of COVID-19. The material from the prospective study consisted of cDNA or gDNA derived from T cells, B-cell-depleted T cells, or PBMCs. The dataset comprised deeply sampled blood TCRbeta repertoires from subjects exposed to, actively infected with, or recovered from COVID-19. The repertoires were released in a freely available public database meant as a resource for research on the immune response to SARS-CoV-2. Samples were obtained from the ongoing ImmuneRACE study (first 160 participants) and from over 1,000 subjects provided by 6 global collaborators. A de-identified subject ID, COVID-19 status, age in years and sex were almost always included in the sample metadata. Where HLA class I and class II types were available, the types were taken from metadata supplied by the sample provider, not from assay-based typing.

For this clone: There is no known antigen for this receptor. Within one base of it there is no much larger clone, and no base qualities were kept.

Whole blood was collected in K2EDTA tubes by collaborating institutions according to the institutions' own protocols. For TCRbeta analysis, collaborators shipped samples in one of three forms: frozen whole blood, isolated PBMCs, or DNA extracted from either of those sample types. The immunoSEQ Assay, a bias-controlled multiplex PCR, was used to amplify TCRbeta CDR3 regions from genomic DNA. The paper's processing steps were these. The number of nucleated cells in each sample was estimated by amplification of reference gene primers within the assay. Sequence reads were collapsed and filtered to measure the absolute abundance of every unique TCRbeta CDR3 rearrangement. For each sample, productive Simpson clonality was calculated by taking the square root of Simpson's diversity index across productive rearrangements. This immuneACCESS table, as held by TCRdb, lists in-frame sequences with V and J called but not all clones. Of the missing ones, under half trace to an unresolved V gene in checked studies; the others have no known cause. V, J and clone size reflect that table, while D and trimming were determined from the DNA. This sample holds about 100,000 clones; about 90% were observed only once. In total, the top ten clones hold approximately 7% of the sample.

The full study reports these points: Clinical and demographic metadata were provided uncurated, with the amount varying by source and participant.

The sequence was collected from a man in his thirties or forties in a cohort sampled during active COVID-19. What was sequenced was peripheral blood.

The DNA sequence is as follows: TGTGCCAGCAGCCTCCAGGGCGGGGGGGCAACAGATACGCAGTATTTT. Translated, it gives CASSLQGGGATDTQYF. This chain is built from TRBV7-3 and TRBJ2-3; the central 9 bases match TRBD2. The germline V gene provides CDR1 SGHTA and CDR2 FQGTGA. At the junction V is shortened by 5 bases and J by 3 bases; bases outside the gene matches: 9. Spanning cysteine to phenylalanine, the CDR3 consists of 16 amino acids. Of all the DNA, just the CDR3 is kept, 48 bases in frame from base 1.